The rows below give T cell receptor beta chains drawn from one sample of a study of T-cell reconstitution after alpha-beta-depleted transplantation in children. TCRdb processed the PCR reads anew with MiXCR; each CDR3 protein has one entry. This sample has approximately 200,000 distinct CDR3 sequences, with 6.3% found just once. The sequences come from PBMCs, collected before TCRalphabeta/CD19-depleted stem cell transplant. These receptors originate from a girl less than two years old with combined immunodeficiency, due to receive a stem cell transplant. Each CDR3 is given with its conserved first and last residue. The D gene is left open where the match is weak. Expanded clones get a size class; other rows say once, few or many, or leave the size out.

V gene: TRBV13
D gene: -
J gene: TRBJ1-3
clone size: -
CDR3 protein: CASSARPSSGNTIYF
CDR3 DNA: TGTGCCAGCAGCGCCCGACCGTCCTCTGGAAACACCATATATTTT

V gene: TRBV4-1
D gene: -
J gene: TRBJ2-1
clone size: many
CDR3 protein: CASSQLNEQFF
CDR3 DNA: TGTGCCAGCAGCCAACTAAATGAGCAGTTCTTC

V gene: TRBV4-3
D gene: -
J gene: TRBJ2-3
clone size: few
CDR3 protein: CASSQEVRGYTDTQYF
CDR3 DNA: TGCGCCAGCAGCCAAGAGGTGCGGGGCTACACAGATACGCAGTATTTT

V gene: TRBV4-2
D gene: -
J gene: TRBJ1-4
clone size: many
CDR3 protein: CASSPSDSSNEKLFF
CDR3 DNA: TGTGCCAGCAGCCCCAGCGACAGTTCTAATGAAAAACTGTTTTTT

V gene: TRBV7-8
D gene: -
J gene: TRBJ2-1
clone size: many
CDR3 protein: CASSTRASFRSSYNEQFF
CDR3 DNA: TGTGCCAGCAGCACCCGGGCCAGTTTTCGAAGCTCCTACAATGAGCAGTTCTTC

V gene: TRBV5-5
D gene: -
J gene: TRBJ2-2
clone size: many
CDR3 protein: CASRSGTGELFF
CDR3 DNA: TGTGCCAGCAGGTCAGGAACCGGGGAGCTGTTTTTT

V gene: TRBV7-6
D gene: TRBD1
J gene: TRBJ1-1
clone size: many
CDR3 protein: CASSLGTGAEAFF
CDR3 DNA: TGTGCCAGCAGCTTAGGGACAGGGGCTGAAGCTTTCTTT

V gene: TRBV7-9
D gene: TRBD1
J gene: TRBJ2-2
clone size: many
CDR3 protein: CASSLGQGGTGELFF
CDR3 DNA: TGTGCCAGCAGCCTTGGACAGGGAGGCACCGGGGAGCTGTTTTTT

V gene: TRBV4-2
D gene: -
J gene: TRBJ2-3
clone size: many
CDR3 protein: CASSQEDGLTQYF
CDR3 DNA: TGTGCCAGCAGCCAGGAAGACGGTTTAACGCAGTATTTT

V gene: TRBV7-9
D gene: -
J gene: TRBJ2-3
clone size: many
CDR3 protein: CASSPGKAGDTQYF
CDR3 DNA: TGTGCCAGCAGCCCCGGGAAGGCGGGAGATACGCAGTATTTT

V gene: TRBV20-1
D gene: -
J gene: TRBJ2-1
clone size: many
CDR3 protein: CSARDPGSSYNEQFF
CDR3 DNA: TGCAGTGCTAGAGATCCCGGAAGCTCCTACAATGAGCAGTTCTTC

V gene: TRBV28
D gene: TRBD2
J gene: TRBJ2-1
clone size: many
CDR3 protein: CASSYPRLAASYNEQFF
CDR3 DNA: TGTGCCAGCAGCTATCCCCGACTAGCGGCTTCTTACAATGAGCAGTTCTTC

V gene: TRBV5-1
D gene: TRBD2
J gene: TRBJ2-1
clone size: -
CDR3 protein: CASSSRLAGDRWSYNEQFF
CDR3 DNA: TGCGCCAGCAGCTCAAGACTAGCGGGGGATCGCTGGTCCTACAATGAGCAGTTCTTC

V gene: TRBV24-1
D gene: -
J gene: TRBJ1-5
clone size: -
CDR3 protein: CASAQGWNQPQHF
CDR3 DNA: TGTGCCAGCGCACAGGGTTGGAATCAGCCCCAGCATTTT

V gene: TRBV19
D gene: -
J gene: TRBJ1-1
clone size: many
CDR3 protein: CASSMVLDRNTEAFF
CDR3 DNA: TGTGCCAGTAGTATGGTCCTGGACAGAAACACTGAAGCTTTCTTT

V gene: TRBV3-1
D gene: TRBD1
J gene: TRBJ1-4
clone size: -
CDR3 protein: CTSSSGDSFFATNEKLFF
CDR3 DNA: TGTACCAGCAGTTCGGGGGACAGCTTCTTCGCAACTAATGAAAAACTGTTTTTT

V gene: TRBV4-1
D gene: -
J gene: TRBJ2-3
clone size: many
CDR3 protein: CASSHRGDTQYF
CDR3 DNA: TGCGCCAGCAGCCACAGGGGAGATACGCAGTATTTT

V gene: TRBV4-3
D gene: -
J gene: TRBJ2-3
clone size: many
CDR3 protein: CASSQDLAETDTQYF
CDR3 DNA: TGCGCCAGCAGCCAAGATCTGGCGGAAACAGATACGCAGTATTTT

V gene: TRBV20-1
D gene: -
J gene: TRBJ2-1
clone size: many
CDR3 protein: CSARPGRSTYNEQFF
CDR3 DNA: TGCAGTGCTAGACCGGGACGGAGTACCTACAATGAGCAGTTCTTC

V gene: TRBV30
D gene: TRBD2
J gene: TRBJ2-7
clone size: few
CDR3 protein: CAWSVKTSGAYEQYF
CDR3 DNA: TGTGCCTGGAGTGTAAAGACTAGCGGGGCCTACGAGCAGTACTTC

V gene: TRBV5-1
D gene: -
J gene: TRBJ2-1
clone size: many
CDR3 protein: CASSPSERYNEQFF
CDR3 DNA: TGCGCCAGCAGCCCGTCCGAGAGATACAATGAGCAGTTCTTC

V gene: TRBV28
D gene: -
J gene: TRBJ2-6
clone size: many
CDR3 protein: CASSLRRISGANVLTF
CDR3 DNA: TGTGCCAGCAGTTTGCGACGGATCTCTGGGGCCAACGTCCTGACTTTC

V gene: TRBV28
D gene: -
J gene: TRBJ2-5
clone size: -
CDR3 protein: CASSRTLQETQYF
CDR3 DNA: TGTGCCAGCAGTCGGACGCTGCAAGAGACCCAGTACTTC

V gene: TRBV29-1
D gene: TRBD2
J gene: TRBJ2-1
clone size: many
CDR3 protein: CSVSGTSGVLRSYNEQFF
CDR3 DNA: TGCAGCGTGTCCGGGACTAGCGGGGTCCTACGCTCCTACAATGAGCAGTTCTTC

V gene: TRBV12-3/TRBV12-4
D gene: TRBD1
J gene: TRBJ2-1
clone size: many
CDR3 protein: CASSWTGVNEQFF
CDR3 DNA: TGTGCCAGCAGTTGGACAGGGGTTAATGAGCAGTTCTTC

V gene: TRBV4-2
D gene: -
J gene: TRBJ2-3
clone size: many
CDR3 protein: CASSLVNRDTQYF
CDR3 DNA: TGTGCCAGCAGCCTCGTAAATAGGGATACGCAGTATTTT

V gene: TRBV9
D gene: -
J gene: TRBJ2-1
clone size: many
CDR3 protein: CASSVNEPPGSNEQFF
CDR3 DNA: TGTGCCAGCAGCGTAAATGAACCCCCCGGCTCGAATGAGCAGTTCTTC

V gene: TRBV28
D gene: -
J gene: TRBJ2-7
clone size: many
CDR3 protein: CASSTSGYEQYF
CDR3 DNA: TGTGCCAGCAGTACTTCCGGGTACGAGCAGTACTTC

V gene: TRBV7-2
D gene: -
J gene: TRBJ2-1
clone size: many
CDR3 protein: CASSLGLREQFF
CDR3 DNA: TGTGCCAGCAGCTTAGGGCTTCGGGAGCAGTTCTTC

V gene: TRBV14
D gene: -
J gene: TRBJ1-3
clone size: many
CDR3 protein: CASSQRGRDSGNTIYF
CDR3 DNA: TGTGCCAGCAGCCAAAGGGGAAGGGACTCTGGAAACACCATATATTTT

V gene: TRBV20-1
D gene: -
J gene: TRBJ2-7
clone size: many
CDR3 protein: CSAPESGGSYEQYF
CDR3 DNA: TGCAGCGCTCCCGAGAGCGGAGGGTCCTACGAGCAGTACTTC

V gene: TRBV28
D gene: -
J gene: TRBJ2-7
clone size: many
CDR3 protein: CASSLEETLYEQYF
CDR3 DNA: TGTGCCAGCAGTTTGGAGGAAACTCTTTACGAGCAGTACTTC

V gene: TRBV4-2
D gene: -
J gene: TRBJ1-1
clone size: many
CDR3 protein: CASSQAGQGLTEAFF
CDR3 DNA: TGTGCCAGCAGCCAAGCCGGCCAGGGTCTCACTGAAGCTTTCTTT

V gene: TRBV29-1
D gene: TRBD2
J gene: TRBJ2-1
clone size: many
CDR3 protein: CSVEFLAGDNEQFF
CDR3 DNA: TGCAGCGTTGAATTCCTAGCGGGGGACAATGAGCAGTTCTTC

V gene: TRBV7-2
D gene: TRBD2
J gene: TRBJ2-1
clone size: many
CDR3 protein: CASSLALSGRHNEQFF
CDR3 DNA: TGTGCCAGCAGCTTAGCCCTCAGCGGGAGGCACAATGAGCAGTTCTTC

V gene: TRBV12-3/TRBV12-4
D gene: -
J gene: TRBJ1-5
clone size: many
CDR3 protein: CASSFGGSNQPQHF
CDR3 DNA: TGTGCCAGCAGTTTTGGGGGGAGCAATCAGCCCCAGCATTTT

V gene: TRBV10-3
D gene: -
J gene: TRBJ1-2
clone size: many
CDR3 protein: CAISESWDGYTF
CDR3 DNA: TGTGCCATCAGTGAGTCGTGGGATGGCTACACCTTC

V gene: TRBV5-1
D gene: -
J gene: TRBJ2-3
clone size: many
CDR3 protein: CASSLPRTDTQYF
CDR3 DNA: TGCGCCAGCAGCCTGCCCCGCACAGATACGCAGTATTTT

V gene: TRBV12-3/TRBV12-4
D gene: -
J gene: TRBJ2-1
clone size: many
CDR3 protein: CASSPGEPYNEQFF
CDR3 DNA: TGTGCCAGCAGTCCAGGTGAACCTTACAATGAGCAGTTCTTC

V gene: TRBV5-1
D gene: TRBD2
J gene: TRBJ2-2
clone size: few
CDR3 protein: CASSLWASGRMDTGELFF
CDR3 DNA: TGCGCCAGCAGCTTGTGGGCTAGCGGGAGGATGGACACCGGGGAGCTGTTTTTT

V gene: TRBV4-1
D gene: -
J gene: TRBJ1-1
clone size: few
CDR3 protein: CASSLPGGTPEAFF
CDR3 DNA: TGCGCCAGCAGCCTCCCCGGCGGGACCCCTGAAGCTTTCTTT

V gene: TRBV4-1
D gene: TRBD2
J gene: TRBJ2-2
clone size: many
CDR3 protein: CASSQDRSSGRGELFF
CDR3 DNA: TGCGCCAGCAGCCAAGATCGGAGTAGCGGGAGGGGGGAGCTGTTTTTT

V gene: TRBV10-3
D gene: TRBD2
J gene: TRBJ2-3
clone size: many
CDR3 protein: CAIALTSGGVASTDTQYF
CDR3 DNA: TGTGCCATCGCCCTGACTAGCGGGGGGGTTGCTAGCACAGATACGCAGTATTTT